This TCR beta chain comes out of a study of naive and memory T cell subsets. Study results and caveats: In naive cells, over 95% of TCR sequences were seen only once.

The CDR3 extends over 14 amino acids. Trimming cost V 7 bases and J 0 bases, with 12 bases left between them. The beta constant-region primer was an equimolar mix of two oligonucleotides covering TRBC1 and TRBC2. Ligated cDNA was amplified by four rounds of PCR with nested alpha and beta constant-region primers and SP2. TCRdb called the UMI-ligation and nested PCR reads again in MiXCR, with one record for every CDR3 protein. The data contain tens of thousands of distinct CDR3 sequences, about a fifth of them singletons. Worth noting for this clonotype: Its antigen is unidentified.

Sequenced sample: effector memory CD4+ T cells from blood. Subset here: effector memory, CD45RA- CD27-. This chain links TRBV12-3 or TRBV12-4 with TRBJ1-1; D not resolved. This receptor was taken from a human donor in good health. This chain's CDR3 is CASIPSRVNTEAFF. The CDR3 DNA is TGTGCCAGCATCCCCTCCCGGGTGAACACTGAAGCTTTCTTT.